Listed here are 5 T cell receptor beta chains from one sample, sequenced in a study of T cell responses to AZD1222 COVID-19 vaccine. Using immunoSEQ multiplex PCR, the repertoire was profiled, and TCRdb retains in-frame clones only, with some absent. Found here are 85,000 to 130,000 clones, around 91% of them singletons; the top ten hold roughly a sixth. The sample was peripheral blood, taken on day 0 of AZD1222 vaccination. The receptors come from an adult in good health.

The rearrangement links TRBV6-5 to TRBJ1-1; D gene unclear. CDR3 length: 12 amino acids. Trimming took 6 bases from V and 4 from J, leaving 9 bases between them. The germline V gene encodes CDR1 MNHEY and CDR2 SVGAGI. The CDR3 here is CASRGSGTEAFF. CDR3 sequence (DNA): TGTGCCAGCAGGGGCAGTGGCACTGAAGCTTTCTTT.

The V and J genes are TRBV18 and TRBJ2-7, with D perhaps matching TRBD1 or TRBD2 (5 bases each). This CDR3 contains 13 residues. The germline V and J ends were trimmed by 2 bases and 5 bases, with 10 bases remaining between them. The germline CDR1 and CDR2 sequences are KGHSH and LQKENI. For the CDR3, the DNA is TGTGCCAGCTCACCAAACGGGGCTAACGAGCAGTACTTC. Translation gives CASSPNGANEQYF.

The rearrangement joins TRBV27 to TRBJ2-1; D perhaps matches TRBD2 (6 bases). V gave up 4 bases and J gave up 2 bases, with 15 bases separating them. This CDR3 has 16 amino acids. Germline V gene sequence: CDR1 MNHEY, CDR2 SMNVEV (reference sequence). The CDR3 sequence is CASSSVVGGPYNEQFF. CDR3 nucleotides: TGTGCCAGCAGTTCAGTAGTGGGGGGACCCTACAATGAGCAGTTCTTC.

The genes are TRBV27 and TRBJ1-1; weak D call: TRBD1 (5 bases). This CDR3 has 14 amino acids. Germline V gene sequence: CDR1 MNHEY, CDR2 SMNVEV (reference sequence). Deletions cut 1 base from V and 5 bases from J, with 11 bases between. CDR3 bases: TGTGCCAGCAGTTTATGGGGAGGGGATACTGAAGCTTTCTTT. Its translation: CASSLWGGDTEAFF.

V is TRBV15 and J is TRBJ2-1; D is perhaps TRBD2 (7 bases). CDR3 size: 15 residues. V lost 5 bases and J lost 8, with 19 bases in between. In germline, CDR1 is LNHNV, CDR2 YYDKDF (reference sequence). The CDR3 protein is CATSGRVGGPDEQFF. DNA of the CDR3: TGTGCCACCAGCGGTCGGGTGGGGGGGCCTGATGAGCAGTTCTTC.